The present T cell receptor beta chain was sequenced within a study of blood T cell repertoires in COVID-19. For the study at large: Samples came from the United States, Italy and Spain, spanning acute and convalescent COVID-19. T cells, B-cell-depleted T cells, or PBMCs supplied cDNA or gDNA.

Per the authors' pipeline: Estimated nucleated cell counts came from reference gene primer amplification. TCRdb keeps only in-frame clones here, not all; method: immunoSEQ multiplex PCR. D and trimming come from the DNA, and the V and J calls and clone size come from that table. This table has about 210,000 clones, about 88% appearing once. This clone was seen a single time. Other DNA sequences within the sample encode an identical CDR3. V lost 4 bases to trimming and J lost 1 base, with 8 bases between them. Germline V gives CDR1 SGHKS, CDR2 YYEKEE (reference sequence). This CDR3 comprises 13 residues.

The rearrangement uses TRBV5-5 and TRBJ1-1; D is undetermined. The source is a man between 65 and 80 years old with acute or convalescent COVID-19. The sequenced sample consisted of peripheral blood. Written as DNA, the CDR3 is TGTGCCAGCAGCCCCACAGAGAACACTGAAGCTTTCTTT. Its protein is CASSPTENTEAFF.